This T cell receptor (beta chain) was identified during a study of metastatic and nonmetastatic thyroid tumors. Across the whole study: Comparative analysis of repertoires was undertaken across blood and tumor or nodule tissue obtained from malignant and benign thyroid patients.

Overall study findings and caveats: Significantly greater TCR beta diversity was reportedly found in malignant thyroid tumors than in benign nodules (in blood and tumor).

How the authors handled the data: Clinicopathological groups differed in CDR3, with these differences serving to build a distant-metastasis classifier for papillary thyroid cancer. TCRdb re-called the PCR reads via MiXCR. TCRdb, not the original authors, processed these V and J calls. The table shows more than 40,000 clones, with around 15% occurring only once. This clone was seen more than once but under ten times. Its specificity is unknown. The V segment lost 3 bases and the J segment 1 base; nucleotides outside the gene matches: 6. The CDR3 is 16 amino acids. Per the germline V gene, CDR1 is ENHRY and CDR2 is SYGVKD. No patient had received any treatment before thyroid surgery.

This TCR derives from a female donor with papillary thyroid cancer or a benign thyroid nodule (not recorded which). Some clones in this sample may be carry-over from other donors' samples. The rearrangement uses TRBV10-3 and TRBJ2-7, with TRBD2 matching over 10 bases. The sample taken for sequencing was blood. As DNA, the CDR3 is TGTGCCATCAGTGAAGGACTAGCGGATTTGTCCTACGAGCAGTACTTC. It yields the protein CAISEGLADLSYEQYF.